This T cell receptor (beta chain) was observed in a study of Graves' ophthalmopathy and Graves' hyperthyroidism. On the study more broadly: Cases classed as stable hyperthyroidism had no ophthalmopathy within 18 months of follow-up.

Transcripts of RNA were the source for amplifying TCR beta CDR3 regions. Following a first-round RT-PCR that used HTBI primers, a second-round multiplex PCR was carried out. TCRdb itself ran the multiplex PCR reads through MiXCR, one entry per CDR3 protein. The table shows over a million distinct CDR3 sequences, with about 40% occurring only once. Each hyperthyroidism patient was newly diagnosed, with under 2 months' duration, and aged 18 to 65. Concerning this clonotype itself: What it binds is unknown.

Study results and caveats: In separating ophthalmopathy from stable hyperthyroidism, a 13-signature model achieved about 91% sensitivity and around 80% specificity.

CDR3 length equals 18 residues. V lost 5 bases and J 3 bases, leaving 23 bases between the germline ends. This clonotype was obtained from an adult man with Graves' hyperthyroidism. Sequencing was done on a sample of peripheral blood or thyroid tissue (not recorded which). The genes are TRBV12-3 or TRBV12-4 and TRBJ1-3, with a possible D match to TRBD1 (6 bases). The CDR3 nucleotides are TGTGCCAGCAGTAACCGGGACACCTTCCCGGAGTTTGGAAACACCATATATTTT. Amino acid sequence: CASSNRDTFPEFGNTIYF.